What follows are 13 T cell receptor beta chains derived from one specimen sequenced in a study of cytomegalovirus exposure and HLA in healthy donors (dated by TCRdb to about 2017). Receptor amplification or capture employed the immunoSEQ multiplex PCR assay. In its TCRdb copy, this immuneACCESS table keeps in-frame sequences only and misses some clones. Where compared with another copy, unresolved V genes explain less than half of these, and the others have no known cause. This sample holds under 400,000 clones; approximately 88% were observed only once. Around 0.96% of the sample is held by the ten biggest clonotypes. The source material was PBMCs. Receptor source: a young man in good health and CMV-seronegative.

The CDR3 reads CATRSEGAGDTEAFF. DNA for the CDR3: TGTGCCACGCGATCCGAAGGGGCGGGGGACACTGAAGCTTTCTTT. This chain connects TRBV7-2 to TRBJ1-1; the D gene is possibly TRBD1 (5 bases). The V gene lost 10 bases and the J gene lost 3 bases, with 21 bases spanning the gap. CDR1 and CDR2 from the germline V gene are SGHTA and FQGNSA. The CDR3 spans 15 residues.

This chain uses TRBV19 with TRBJ2-7; a possible D gene is TRBD2 (5 bases). Trimming pared 2 bases from V and 6 bases from J, leaving 14 bases between. From germline, CDR1 is LNHDA and CDR2 SQIVND (reference sequence). The CDR3 runs 14 residues. The CDR3 sequence is CASSIRSPGSEQYF. The DNA of the CDR3 is TGTGCCAGTAGTATAAGAAGCCCGGGGAGCGAGCAGTACTTC.

As DNA, the CDR3 is TGTGCCAGCAGGCCCCAGGGAGGAAACACTGAAGCTTTCTTT. Its protein is CASRPQGGNTEAFF. The genes are TRBV6-5 and TRBJ1-1; tentatively, D is TRBD1 (5 bases). Deletions cut 6 bases from V and 2 bases from J, with 13 bases between. This CDR3 comprises 14 residues. Germline CDR1 and CDR2: MNHEY and SVGAGI.

The V and J genes are TRBV6-1 and TRBJ1-5; 8 bases match TRBD1. The CDR3 runs to 15 residues. Germline CDR1 MNHNS, CDR2 SASEGT. Losses at the gene ends were 5 bases for V and 5 bases for J; bases not matched to a gene: 8. CDR3 amino acids: CASSPTGGPDQPQHF. The CDR3 coding sequence is TGTGCCAGCAGTCCTACAGGGGGACCGGATCAGCCCCAGCATTTT.

This chain connects TRBV5-1 to TRBJ1-2; 12 nucleotides agree with TRBD1. The CDR3 totals 16 residues. Losses at the gene ends were 0 bases for V and 6 bases for J; bases not matched to a gene: 6. CDR1 is SGHRS, CDR2 YFSETQ, per germline. CDR3 nucleotide sequence: TGCGCCAGCAGCTTGGAGGGGACAGGGGGCGTCAATGGCTACACCTTC. This encodes CASSLEGTGGVNGYTF.

The V and J genes are TRBV5-4 and TRBJ2-3, with D tentatively TRBD2 (5 bases). CDR1 is SGHNT, CDR2 YYREEE, per germline (reference sequence). V was cut by 0 bases and J by 0 bases, with 14 bases left in between. This CDR3 is 17 amino acids long. CDR3 residues: CASSLAGGLTSTDTQYF. CDR3 coding DNA: TGTGCCAGCAGCTTGGCTGGAGGATTAACTAGCACAGATACGCAGTATTTT. The full variable domain, rest sourced from reference TRBV5-4 and TRBJ2-3, is ETGVTQSPTHLIKTRGQQVTLRCSSQSGHNTVSWYQQALGQGPQFIFQYYREEENGRGNFPPRFSGLQFPNYSSELNVNALELDDSALYLCASSLAGGLTSTDTQYFGPGTRLTVL.

This clone was observed a few times. This chain links TRBV27 with TRBJ2-7; 9 nucleotides agree with TRBD1. The CDR3 runs to 15 residues. V was clipped by 5 bases and J by 5 bases; unmatched bases: 10. CDR1 is MNHEY, CDR2 SMNVEV, per germline (reference sequence). CDR3 protein: CASSPIGTGRNEQYF. CDR3 nucleotides: TGTGCCAGCAGTCCGATCGGGACAGGGAGAAACGAGCAGTACTTC.

The chain has TRBV6-6 and TRBJ1-2; no firm D call. V dropped 5 bases and J dropped 1 base, with 8 bases sitting between them. CDR3 length: 13 residues. CDR1 MNHNY and CDR2 SVGAGI come from the germline V gene (reference sequence). CDR3 amino acids: CASSVRGNYGYTF. The CDR3 nucleotides read TGTGCCAGCAGTGTACGGGGTAACTATGGCTACACCTTC.

The J gene is TRBJ2-7, the V gene TRBV7-2; possible D gene TRBD2, 6 bases. The CDR3 totals 14 residues. The germline V gene has CDR1 SGHTA and CDR2 FQGNSA. The ends were cut back, 3 bases at V and 7 bases at J, with 16 bases in the middle. DNA of the CDR3: TGTGCCAGCAGCTTCTCCCTTGTCGGGGGAGAGCAGTACTTC. It specifies CASSFSLVGGEQYF.

This clone was seen only once. This sequence joins TRBV25-1 and TRBJ1-5; D may be TRBD1 (5 bases). The V gene lost 3 bases and the J gene lost 2 bases, with 11 bases spanning the gap. CDR1 and CDR2 from the germline V gene are MGHDK and SYGVNS. This CDR3 is built from 15 residues. In nucleotides, the CDR3 is TGTGCCAGCAGTGACGGGGGAGGAGGCAATCAGCCCCAGCATTTT. Translating it yields CASSDGGGGNQPQHF.

The chain joins TRBV13 to TRBJ1-1, with TRBD1 matching 9 bases. The CDR3 is 17 residues long. CDR1 PRHDT and CDR2 FYEKMQ come from the germline V gene (reference sequence). V was pared by 1 base and J by 2 bases, with 8 bases of the junction left unmatched. The CDR3 DNA reads as TGTGCCAGCAGCTTAGTTCGGACAGGGGCTTCTAACACTGAAGCTTTCTTT. This sequence encodes CASSLVRTGASNTEAFF.

This chain connects TRBV30 to TRBJ2-7; D ambiguous. The CDR3 is 12 amino acids. Trimming removed 3 bases from V and 0 bases from J, with 6 bases in between. Germline CDR1 is GTSNPN and CDR2 is SVGIG (reference sequence). CDR3 DNA sequence: TGTGCCTGGAGGGGCTTCTCCTACGAGCAGTACTTC. Translation gives CAWRGFSYEQYF.

The CDR3 protein is CASSSGTGLYF. DNA of the CDR3: TGTGCCAGCAGCTCCGGGACAGGGTTGTACTTC. The genes are TRBV5-6 and TRBJ2-7, with 9 positions matching TRBD1. Losses at the gene ends were 3 bases for V and 12 bases for J; bases not matched to a gene: 4. Looked up from germline, CDR1 is SGHDT and CDR2 is YYEEEE. The CDR3 sequence is 11 residues long.